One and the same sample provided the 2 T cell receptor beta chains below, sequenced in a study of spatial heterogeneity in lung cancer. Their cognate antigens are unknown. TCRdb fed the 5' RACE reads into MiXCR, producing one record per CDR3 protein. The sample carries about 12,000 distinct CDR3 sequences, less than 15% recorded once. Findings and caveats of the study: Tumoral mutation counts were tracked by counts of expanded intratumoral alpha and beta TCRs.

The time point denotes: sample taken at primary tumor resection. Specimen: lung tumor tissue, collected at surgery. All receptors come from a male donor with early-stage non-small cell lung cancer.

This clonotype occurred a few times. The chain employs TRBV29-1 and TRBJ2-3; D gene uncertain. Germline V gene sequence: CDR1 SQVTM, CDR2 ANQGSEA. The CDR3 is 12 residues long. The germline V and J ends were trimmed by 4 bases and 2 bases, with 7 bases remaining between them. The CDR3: CSVGWDTDTQYF. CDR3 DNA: TGCAGCGTTGGATGGGACACAGATACGCAGTATTTT.

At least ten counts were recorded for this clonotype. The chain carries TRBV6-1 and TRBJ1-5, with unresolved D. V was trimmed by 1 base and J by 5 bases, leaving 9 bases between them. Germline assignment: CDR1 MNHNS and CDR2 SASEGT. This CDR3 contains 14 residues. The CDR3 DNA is TGTGCCAGCAGTGAAGGTGGGAAATATCAGCCCCAGCATTTT. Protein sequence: CASSEGGKYQPQHF.